The sequence of this T cell receptor beta chain was determined in a study of cytotoxic CD8 clonotypes in ibrutinib-treated CLL. This clone showed up just once. Method: immunoSEQ multiplex PCR; TCRdb's copy keeps in-frame clones and lacks some. The profile shows 150,000 to 200,000 clones, approximately 91% of them singletons. The V and J ends lost 6 bases and 2 bases respectively, with 13 bases between them. The CDR3 has 14 residues. Germline loops: CDR1 SEHNR, CDR2 FQNEAQ (reference sequence). The starting material was PBMCs, obtained at disease progression, from a patient treated with ibrutinib. This receptor was obtained from a human donor with chronic lymphocytic leukemia. The genes are TRBV7-9 and TRBJ2-5, with D tentatively TRBD2 (6 bases). CDR3 nucleotide sequence: TGTGCCAGCAGATCGGCGGGGCGTCAAGAGACCCAGTACTTC. Translation: CASRSAGRQETQYF.